A single sample is the source of the 24 T cell receptor beta chains below, sequenced in a study of identical twins. TCRdb reanalysed the 5' RACE reads using MiXCR and keeps one entry per CDR3 protein. In the table there are 1.5 million to 2 million distinct CDR3 sequences, less than 35% of which are singletons. Sequenced: cord blood. These receptors were taken from a newborn girl in good health.

This clonotype was picked up a small number of times. V and J are TRBV20-1 and TRBJ2-7; no clear D. V was trimmed by 1 base and J by 5 bases, leaving 15 bases between them. Germline V gene lookup returns CDR1 DFQATT and CDR2 SNEGSKA (reference sequence). The CDR3 contains 14 residues. The CDR3 reads CSARGELRPNEQYF. The CDR3 DNA reads TGCAGTGCTAGAGGCGAGTTGAGGCCTAACGAGCAGTACTTC.

Ten or more counts support this clonotype. The V call is TRBV29-1, the J call TRBJ2-3, with 7 bases fitting TRBD1. Looked up from germline, CDR1 is SQVTM and CDR2 is ANQGSEA. CDR3 length: 12 residues. Trimming took 5 bases from V and 3 from J; bases not matched to a gene: 2. CDR3 coding DNA: TGCAGCGTTCACAGGGGAACAGATACGCAGTATTTT. Residues: CSVHRGTDTQYF.

This clonotype was detected a few times. The rearrangement links TRBV15 to TRBJ2-1; the D gene is possibly TRBD2 (6 bases). The length of the CDR3 is 14 residues. Trimming cost V 11 bases and J 3 bases, with 17 bases left between them. Germline V gene lookup returns CDR1 LNHNV and CDR2 YYDKDF (reference sequence). The CDR3 DNA reads TGTGCCGCCAAGGGCGCGGGAATCTACAATGAGCAGTTCTTC. Translation gives CAAKGAGIYNEQFF. The whole variable domain, filled in from reference TRBV15 and TRBJ2-1, reads DAMVIQNPRYQVTQFGKPVTLSCSQTLNHNVMYWYQQKSSQAPKLLFHYYDKDFNNEADTPDNFQSRRPNTSFCFLDIRSPGLGDTAMYLCAAKGAGIYNEQFFGPGTRLTVL.

V and J are TRBV6-5 and TRBJ1-2; D possibly corresponds to TRBD1 (5 bases). This CDR3 has 12 amino acids. CDR1 is MNHEY and CDR2 is SVGAGI in the germline V gene. Trimming pared 4 bases from V and 7 bases from J, leaving 10 bases between. The CDR3 reads CASSSRGAGYTF. CDR3 sequence (DNA): TGTGCCAGCAGTTCTCGGGGCGCTGGCTACACCTTC.

The V call is TRBV29-1, the J call TRBJ1-3, with D unresolved. The ends were cut back, 3 bases at V and 3 bases at J, with 6 bases in the middle. CDR1 and CDR2 (germline): SQVTM, ANQGSEA. The CDR3 runs to 12 residues. The CDR3 nucleotides read TGCAGCGTTGAGGGGTTTGGAAACACCATATATTTT. Translated, it gives CSVEGFGNTIYF.

This clonotype was counted a few times. The chain joins TRBV24-1 to TRBJ2-1; D tentatively reads TRBD1 or TRBD2 (5 bases each). Trimming shortened V by 3 bases and J by 1 base, and 12 bases separated the two germline ends. Germline assignment: CDR1 KGHDR and CDR2 SFDVKD. The CDR3 extends over 16 amino acids. In DNA, the CDR3 is TGTGCCACCAGTGATGTCGGGACCCCTTCCTACAATGAGCAGTTCTTC. Its translation is CATSDVGTPSYNEQFF.

About this clonotype: One end of the junction varies from germline; a read error may be responsible. This chain links TRBV3-1 with TRBJ1-1; D might be TRBD1 (6 bases). Germline CDR1 LGHDT, CDR2 YNNKEL (reference sequence). The CDR3 has 14 residues. The CDR3 loop is CASSQVRGGTESFF. The CDR3 nucleotides are TGTGCCAGCAGCCAAGTTAGGGGGGGGACTGAATCTTTCTTT.

A single count supports this clonotype. The chain carries TRBV3-1 and TRBJ2-1; 7 bases line up with TRBD1. CDR3 length: 14 amino acids. CDR1 LGHDT and CDR2 YNNKEL come from the germline V gene (reference sequence). Germline trimming cut 5 bases from V and 8 bases from J; bases unmatched to any gene: 9. The CDR3 reads CASSFFNRGHEQFF. Written as DNA, the CDR3 is TGTGCCAGCAGCTTTTTTAATAGGGGGCATGAGCAGTTCTTC.

As regards this clonotype: One end of the junction is discordant with germline, which a read error may explain. The J gene is TRBJ2-7, the V gene TRBV20-1; no firm D call. Germline CDR1 is DFQATT and CDR2 is SNEGSKA (reference sequence). The CDR3 has 17 amino acids. The CDR3 nucleotides read TGCAGTGCTGGAGATGGTCTTGCCAGCGCGAGCTCCTACGAGCAGTACTTC. Its protein product is CSAGDGLASASSYEQYF.

The V gene is TRBV20-1, the J gene TRBJ2-7; the match to TRBD1 covers 8 bases. V was clipped by 5 bases and J by 7 bases; unmatched bases: 1. CDR3 length: 10 residues. Germline assignment: CDR1 DFQATT and CDR2 SNEGSKA (reference sequence). In DNA form, the CDR3 reads TGCAGTGCTCGGGACAGGGAGCAGTACTTC. Protein sequence: CSARDREQYF.

V gene TRBV9 combines with J gene TRBJ2-3; TRBD2 matches 9 bases. V lost 3 bases, J lost 0 bases, and 8 bases stayed unmatched. The CDR3 is made up of 17 amino acids. Germline V gives CDR1 SGDLS, CDR2 YYNGEE. As DNA, the CDR3 is TGTGCCAGCAGCGCAACCGGCGGACTAGCGAGCACAGATACGCAGTATTTT. Translating it yields CASSATGGLASTDTQYF.

This clonotype has more than one count but fewer than ten. The chain links TRBV6-6 to TRBJ2-5; TRBD2 agrees at 7 bases. This CDR3 contains 15 residues. J lost 2 bases, V lost 1 base, and 4 bases had no gene match. CDR1 and CDR2 (germline): MNHNY, SVGAGI (reference sequence). DNA for the CDR3: TGTGCCAGCAGTTACTGGGGGGAGGGACAAGAGACCCAGTACTTC. Translation: CASSYWGEGQETQYF.

As concerns this clonotype: The likely explanation is a read error, given a far larger clone one base away. The chain links TRBV12-3 or TRBV12-4 to TRBJ1-2; D remains ambiguous. The CDR3 runs 13 residues. The CDR3: CASSFGRNHGYTF. In DNA form, the CDR3 reads TGTGCCAGCAGTTTCGGGCGTAACCATGGCTACACCTTC.

V gene TRBV4-1 combines with J gene TRBJ2-3, with 12 bases identical to TRBD2. The germline CDR1 and CDR2 sequences are MGHRA and YSYEKL. Trimming removed 4 bases from V and 9 bases from J; junction bases left unmatched: 8. The CDR3 contains 15 residues. This CDR3 is CASSPTGLAGKTQYF. CDR3 nucleotides: TGCGCCAGCAGCCCTACCGGACTAGCGGGAAAAACGCAGTATTTT.

This chain links TRBV16 with TRBJ2-1; TRBD2 might be the D (6 bases). This CDR3 region has 16 residues. Trimming stripped 4 bases from V and 4 bases from J, with 17 bases between. Germline V gene lookup returns CDR1 KGHSY and CDR2 FQNENV. The CDR3 here is CASSPLAAAGYNEQFF. The CDR3 DNA reads TGTGCCAGCAGCCCGTTAGCGGCAGCGGGTTACAATGAGCAGTTCTTC.

The sample holds a few counts of this clonotype. The V call is TRBV5-1, the J call TRBJ2-7; TRBD2 aligns across 12 bases. J lost 9 bases, V lost 4 bases, and 8 bases had no gene match. CDR3 length: 14 amino acids. Per germline, CDR1 SGHRS and CDR2 YFSETQ. CDR3 DNA: TGCGCCAGCAGCCGGACTAGCGGGGAGAGTGCGCAGTACTTC. Translation gives CASSRTSGESAQYF. Combining the CDR3 with reference TRBV5-1 and TRBJ2-7 gives the whole variable domain KAGVTQTPRYLIKTRGQQVTLSCSPISGHRSVSWYQQTPGQGLQFLFEYFSETQRNKGNFPGRFSGRQFSNSRSEMNVSTLELGDSALYLCASSRTSGESAQYFGPGTRLTVT.

The chain combines TRBV25-1 with TRBJ2-4; the D gene is possibly TRBD2 (5 bases). The germline gives CDR1 MGHDK, CDR2 SYGVNS. V was clipped by 4 bases and J by 10 bases, with 11 bases between them. The CDR3 totals 12 residues. The CDR3 DNA reads as TGTGCCAGCAGTGCTGCGGGTCCTATTCAGTACTTC. Its protein product is CASSAAGPIQYF.

The J gene is TRBJ2-1, the V gene TRBV6-6; 10 nucleotides match TRBD2. Per the germline V gene, CDR1 is MNHNY and CDR2 is SVGAGI (reference sequence). The trim removed 2 bases at V and 3 bases at J, leaving 1 base unmatched. The CDR3 runs to 15 residues. The DNA for the CDR3 is TGTGCCAGCAGTTACGAGCGGGGGGGCTACAATGAGCAGTTCTTC. Protein product: CASSYERGGYNEQFF.

This clonotype was found a few times. This chain joins TRBV20-1 and TRBJ1-6; D is unclear. The CDR3 runs 12 residues. Trimming removed 5 bases at V and 8 bases at J, with 10 bases between. Germline loops: CDR1 DFQATT, CDR2 SNEGSKA (reference sequence). The CDR3 here is CSAAPYDSPLHF. CDR3 DNA: TGCAGTGCTGCCCCGTACGATTCACCCCTCCACTTT.

The chain combines TRBV27 with TRBJ2-4; no clear D. The end of the DNA aligns better with TRBJ2-7, so the J call may be wrong. In germline, CDR1 is MNHEY, CDR2 SMNVEV (reference sequence). The CDR3 totals 15 residues. The CDR3: CASSLGQTFVYEQYF. The CDR3 coding sequence is TGTGCCAGCAGTTTAGGGCAGACTTTCGTCTACGAGCAGTACTTC.

Remarks on this clonotype: This clone may be a read error of a much larger clone one base away. V gene TRBV24-1 combines with J gene TRBJ2-1; no reliable D call. V lost 3 bases, J lost 6 bases, and 14 bases lay in between. The CDR3 has 15 amino acids. Germline-derived CDR1 and CDR2 are KGHDR and SFDVKD. This CDR3 reads CATSDSSQIFNEQFF. For the CDR3, the DNA is TGTGCCACCAGTGATAGTAGCCAAATATTCAATGAGCAGTTCTTC.

This clonotype was seen more than once but under ten times. J is TRBJ2-3 and V is TRBV6-5; D possibly corresponds to TRBD2 (5 bases). From germline, CDR1 is MNHEY and CDR2 SVGAGI. Trimming removed 2 bases at V and 0 bases at J, with 6 bases between. This CDR3 comprises 14 residues. CDR3 coding DNA: TGTGCCAGCAGTTACACGGGAAGCACAGATACGCAGTATTTT. Its translation: CASSYTGSTDTQYF.

Only a few counts were recorded for this clonotype. The chain carries TRBV20-1 and TRBJ2-7; D call uncertain. This CDR3 has 13 amino acids. Trimming pared 2 bases from V and 3 bases from J, leaving 11 bases between. CDR1 and CDR2 (germline): DFQATT, SNEGSKA (reference sequence). CDR3 sequence (DNA): TGCAGTGCTAGATGGCATACGAACTACGAGCAGTACTTC. This translates into CSARWHTNYEQYF.

Here the CDR3 DNA reads TGCGCCAGCAGCGTTTCCATGAACACTGAAGCTTTCTTT. Translating it yields CASSVSMNTEAFF. The chain is built from TRBV5-1 and TRBJ1-1, with D unclear. Trimming took 4 bases from V and 0 from J, leaving 7 bases between them. The CDR3 is made up of 13 amino acids. Germline CDR1 reads SGHRS; CDR2 reads YFSETQ.